Listed below are T cell receptor beta chains from one sample, sequenced in a study of T cell responses to AZD1222 COVID-19 vaccine. Generated by immunoSEQ multiplex PCR, the TCRdb table keeps only in-frame clones and is missing some. The sample consists of 90,000 to 130,000 clones, over 85% of them appearing once. Here the sequenced sample was peripheral blood, taken 28 days after the second AZD1222 dose. Source of these receptors: an adult who received the AZD1222 COVID-19 vaccine. Both conserved end residues are trimmed from each CDR3.

CDR3	V	J
ASSLGSMGNYGYT	TRBV7-2	TRBJ1-2
ASSRGQMDGYT	TRBV5-4	TRBJ1-2
ASSFSRQPQH	TRBV28	TRBJ1-5
ASSLRDREGNEQF	TRBV5-1	TRBJ2-1
ASSGIGQSYEQY	TRBV18	TRBJ2-7
ASSPDGFYEQY	TRBV7-2	TRBJ2-7
ASSPAGGYNEQF	TRBV7-2	TRBJ2-1
ASSLLAGGSTGELF	TRBV5-1	TRBJ2-2
ASRVWGRPYEQY	TRBV5-4	TRBJ2-7
ASSRGQGANYGYT	TRBV7-9	TRBJ1-2
ASSPRDRPDTQY	TRBV11-2	TRBJ2-3
ASSLGLQGIYGYT	TRBV7-2	TRBJ1-2
ASRENRAGNEQF	TRBV7-2	TRBJ2-1
ASSFLNRPNGNQPQH	TRBV7-8	TRBJ1-5
ASSVGPRTGDSPLH	TRBV9	TRBJ1-6
ASSLRFPNTGELF	TRBV5-1	TRBJ2-2
ASSFGLPLEQY	TRBV7-9	TRBJ2-7
AISGQGNEKLF	TRBV10-3	TRBJ1-4
ASSSNPTLPEQY	TRBV27	TRBJ2-7
ASSSNRRSYNSPLH	TRBV27	TRBJ1-6
ASSLRGDMGSPLH	TRBV5-1	TRBJ1-6
ASSENRDYGYT	TRBV6-4	TRBJ1-2
ASSIRSTGTGQGYT	TRBV19	TRBJ1-2
ASSAAGRPNYGYT	TRBV6-2/TRBV6-3	TRBJ1-2
ASSDREGTEAF	TRBV12-3/TRBV12-4	TRBJ1-1
ASSLARTAYNSPLH	TRBV7-6	TRBJ1-6
ASSQAQSGYLNYGYT	TRBV4-1	TRBJ1-2
SAKGDYEQY	TRBV20-1	TRBJ2-7
ASSPRDRSYEQY	TRBV3-1/TRBV3-2	TRBJ2-7
ASSSWRNTEAF	TRBV7-3	TRBJ1-1
ASSQVRQGFEQF	TRBV3-1/TRBV3-2	TRBJ2-1
ASTLIPLGGSLGYT	TRBV7-9	TRBJ1-2
ASSPIWTGDSNQPQH	TRBV18	TRBJ1-5
ASTLTSPGAGGTEAF	TRBV5-5	TRBJ1-1
AISGGQGVTYGYT	TRBV10-3	TRBJ1-2
ASRGGGEQY	TRBV3-1/TRBV3-2	TRBJ2-7
ASSLLAGPDTQY	TRBV7-3	TRBJ2-3
AWTRGGARGVQY	TRBV30	TRBJ2-7
ASALRDREDIQY	TRBV6-5	TRBJ2-4
ASSLDRQTNSPLH	TRBV7-8	TRBJ1-6
ASSLRDRILAGESGPLH	TRBV7-2	TRBJ1-6
ASSNTGVTQETQY	TRBV19	TRBJ2-5
ASSPPGQAPPNYGYT	TRBV18	TRBJ1-2
ASSSSRQGETQY	TRBV5-4	TRBJ2-5
AISDSGQGLGPQH	TRBV10-3	TRBJ1-5
SASPPLNTEAF	TRBV20-1	TRBJ1-1
ASSIHRGPGRGEQY	TRBV19	TRBJ2-7
ASSPFGHNYGYT	TRBV11-2	TRBJ1-2
ASSPGETQY	TRBV18	TRBJ2-5
ASSFGRENTGELF	TRBV14	TRBJ2-2
ASSSGTSGSGTDTQY	TRBV18	TRBJ2-3